These 30 T cell receptor beta chains share one sample of origin, sequenced in a study of blood T cell repertoires in COVID-19 (dated by TCRdb to 2018 to 2021). The method was the immunoSEQ multiplex PCR assay. Not all clones reach the TCRdb copy of this immuneACCESS table, which keeps in-frame sequences only. Checked studies attribute under half of the gap to unresolved V genes and leave the rest unexplained. This sample holds roughly 50,000 clones; around 89% were observed only once. Clones ranked in the top ten supply roughly 20% of the sample. The sample was peripheral blood. The receptors were sampled from a human donor in a cohort sampled during active COVID-19.

This clone was observed once. This chain joins TRBV27 and TRBJ2-3, with 11 bases matching TRBD2. From germline, CDR1 is MNHEY and CDR2 SMNVEV (reference sequence). The J segment lost 8 bases and the V segment lost 7 bases, leaving 2 bases of the junction unmatched. The CDR3 is made up of 12 amino acids. Here the CDR3 DNA reads TGTGCCAGCACGACTAGCGGGACTACGCAGTATTTT. Translated, it gives CASTTSGTTQYF.

V and J are TRBV3-1 (or the pseudogene TRBV3-2) and TRBJ1-6, with D perhaps matching TRBD1 (5 bases). The CDR3 length is 17 residues. With 0 bases removed from V and 3 bases from J, the gap between germline ends came to 12 bases. Germline-derived CDR1 and CDR2 are LGHDT and YNNKEL (reference sequence). This CDR3 is CASSQERGGVYNSPLHF. In DNA form, the CDR3 reads TGTGCCAGCAGCCAAGAAAGAGGAGGGGTCTATAATTCACCCCTCCACTTT.

The chain joins TRBV19 to TRBJ1-2, with D perhaps matching TRBD1 (5 bases). Trimming pared 4 bases from V and 5 bases from J, leaving 11 bases between. This CDR3 has 13 amino acids. CDR1 and CDR2 from the germline V gene are LNHDA and SQIVND (reference sequence). CDR3 region: CASSRETAYGYTF. CDR3 sequence (DNA): TGTGCCAGTAGTAGAGAGACAGCTTATGGCTACACCTTC.

This chain connects TRBV7-9 to TRBJ1-2; D is unclear. V was clipped by 5 bases and J by 5 bases, with 18 bases between them. Germline V gene sequence: CDR1 SEHNR, CDR2 FQNEAQ (reference sequence). The CDR3 consists of 15 residues. CDR3 sequence: CASSPFRQADYGYTF. The CDR3 DNA is TGTGCCAGCAGCCCATTCCGGCAGGCCGATTATGGCTACACCTTC.

The gene calls are TRBV4-1 and TRBJ1-4; 8 bases fit TRBD1. CDR3 length: 16 amino acids. Germline V lookup: CDR1 MGHRA, CDR2 YSYEKL. The V and J ends lost 0 bases and 7 bases, in that order; junction bases with no gene match: 7. The CDR3 region is CASSQEAGGTGEKLFF. CDR3 DNA: TGCGCCAGCAGCCAAGAAGCCGGAGGGACAGGTGAAAAACTGTTTTTT.

The rearrangement links TRBV6-2 or TRBV6-3 to TRBJ2-1; D possibly corresponds to TRBD2 (7 bases). The germline V gene encodes CDR1 MNHEY and CDR2 SVGEGT. The CDR3 consists of 16 residues. Trimming shortened V by 0 bases and J by 9 bases, and 18 bases separated the two germline ends. For the CDR3, the DNA is TGTGCCAGCAGTTACTCGATTAGAGGGGGGGGTGGTGAGCAGTTCTTC. It encodes CASSYSIRGGGGEQFF.

The chain recombines TRBV4-2 with TRBJ1-6, with TRBD1 identical over 10 bases. Germline values: CDR1 LGHNA, CDR2 YNFKEQ. The CDR3 covers 16 residues. V lost 1 base, J lost 9 bases, and 6 bases stayed unmatched. CDR3 in amino acids: CASSQAGGQGSSPLHF. The CDR3 region has the DNA TGTGCCAGCAGCCAAGCTGGGGGACAGGGGAGTTCACCCCTCCACTTT.

CDR3 protein: CASSVVSGGPNEQFF. The CDR3 nucleotides are TGTGCCAGCAGCGTCGTATCGGGGGGACCCAATGAGCAGTTCTTC. V usage is TRBV9 and J usage is TRBJ2-1; 7 bases are a match to TRBD2. The V gene end was trimmed by 2 bases and the J gene end by 6 bases; junction bases not matched to a gene: 8. The CDR3 covers 15 residues. In germline, CDR1 is SGDLS, CDR2 YYNGEE.

The count of this clone is one. The chain has TRBV11-2 and TRBJ1-1; possible D gene TRBD1, 5 bases. V lost 3 bases and J lost 3, with 11 bases in between. The CDR3 covers 14 residues. Germline loops: CDR1 SGHAT, CDR2 FQNNGV. The CDR3 DNA is TGTGCCAGCAGCTTTTCTGGGGCAGACACTGAAGCTTTCTTT. This encodes CASSFSGADTEAFF.

V usage is TRBV4-2 and J usage is TRBJ2-4; 7 nucleotides agree with TRBD1. The CDR3 spans 15 residues. CDR1 and CDR2 from the germline V gene are LGHNA and YNFKEQ. V trimming: 0 bases; J trimming: 4 bases; junction bases outside the gene matches: 3. The CDR3: CASSQDPRGKNIQYF. The CDR3 region has the DNA TGTGCCAGCAGCCAAGACCCCAGGGGGAAAAACATTCAGTACTTC.

The rearrangement links TRBV4-3 to TRBJ2-7, with no clear D. Germline CDR1 LGHNA, CDR2 YSLEER. The V end lost 4 bases, the J end lost 6 bases, and 19 bases lay between the germline ends. The CDR3 runs 15 residues. CDR3 protein: CASSLFFRFSGEQYF. The CDR3 bases are TGCGCCAGCAGCCTCTTTTTCCGGTTTTCAGGCGAGCAGTACTTC.

The sample holds a few counts of this clone. The gene calls are TRBV4-1 and TRBJ2-7; D remains ambiguous. Germline V gives CDR1 MGHRA, CDR2 YSYEKL. Deletions cut 4 bases from V and 0 bases from J, with 16 bases between. This CDR3 region has 16 residues. CDR3 sequence (DNA): TGCGCCAGCAGCCCCTTGGGTGGTCTAGACTCCTACGAGCAGTACTTC. The encoded protein is CASSPLGGLDSYEQYF.

Here the CDR3 DNA reads TGTGCCAGCAGCTTGGCCCGGACTAATTACAATGAGCAGTTCTTC. The encoded protein is CASSLARTNYNEQFF. This chain joins TRBV5-4 and TRBJ2-1; maybe TRBD2 (6 bases). V lost 0 bases to trimming and J lost 4 bases, with 11 bases between them. Germline CDR1 reads SGHNT; CDR2 reads YYREEE (reference sequence). The CDR3 is 15 amino acids.

The J gene is TRBJ2-7, the V gene TRBV4-1; TRBD1 is a possible D gene (6 bases). The CDR3 loop spans 14 amino acids. Germline CDR1 and CDR2: MGHRA and YSYEKL. Deletions cut 2 bases from V and 3 bases from J, with 11 bases between. As DNA, the CDR3 is TGCGCCAGCAGCCAACCGGGACAAATCTACGAGCAGTACTTC. Residues: CASSQPGQIYEQYF.

The V call is TRBV4-1, the J call TRBJ1-3, with a possible D match to TRBD1 (6 bases). The CDR3 covers 17 residues. V was cut by 0 bases and J by 4 bases, with 16 bases left in between. The germline V gene encodes CDR1 MGHRA and CDR2 YSYEKL. Here the CDR3 DNA reads TGCGCCAGCAGCCAAGATTGGGACACCAACGTCGGAAACACCATATATTTT. Translation: CASSQDWDTNVGNTIYF.

The CDR3 nucleotides read TGTGCCAGCAGCTTAACACGCGGAAAGCGGGGGGGCACAGATACGCAGTATTTT. Its translation is CASSLTRGKRGGTDTQYF. The chain links TRBV7-9 to TRBJ2-3; 9 bases align to TRBD2. The CDR3 runs to 18 residues. The ends lost 2 bases at V and 1 base at J; junction bases unmatched: 10. From germline, CDR1 is SEHNR and CDR2 FQNEAQ (reference sequence).

The chain carries TRBV6-5 and TRBJ1-1; TRBD1 might be the D (6 bases). Germline assignment: CDR1 MNHEY and CDR2 SVGAGI. This CDR3 has 13 residues. With 6 bases removed from V and 6 bases from J, the gap between germline ends came to 14 bases. CDR3 region: CASRPLQGSEAFF. CDR3 in DNA: TGTGCCAGCAGGCCCCTCCAGGGGTCTGAAGCTTTCTTT.

The genes are TRBV4-2 and TRBJ2-1, with TRBD2 identical over 10 bases. V shed 1 base, J shed 4 bases, and the junction held 4 bases outside the gene matches. Germline CDR1 LGHNA, CDR2 YNFKEQ. The CDR3 sequence is 16 residues long. The CDR3, as DNA: TGTGCCAGCAGCCAAGGTACTAGCGGGGAGTACAATGAGCAGTTCTTC. Translation gives CASSQGTSGEYNEQFF.

J is TRBJ1-1 and V is TRBV10-1, with 9 nucleotides matching TRBD1. Trimming removed 5 bases from V and 1 base from J; junction bases left unmatched: 2. CDR1 is WNHNN, CDR2 SYGVQD, per germline (reference sequence). There are 14 residues in the CDR3. The CDR3 loop reads CASSPGQGNTEAFF. DNA for the CDR3: TGCGCCAGCAGTCCGGGACAGGGGAACACTGAAGCTTTCTTT.

The chain joins TRBV5-1 to TRBJ2-7, with D possibly matching TRBD1 (6 bases). Trimming shortened V by 3 bases and J by 4 bases, and 8 bases separated the two germline ends. The CDR3 covers 12 residues. Germline CDR1 and CDR2: SGHRS and YFSETQ. This CDR3 reads CASSSTGYEQYF. The CDR3 DNA reads as TGCGCCAGCAGCTCGACAGGATACGAGCAGTACTTC.

This sequence joins TRBV9 and TRBJ2-5, with D perhaps matching TRBD1 (6 bases). The CDR3 covers 14 residues. Trimming pared 4 bases from V and 4 bases from J, leaving 14 bases between. Germline values: CDR1 SGDLS, CDR2 YYNGEE. CDR3 sequence reads: CASSSPGQRETQYF. The DNA for the CDR3 is TGTGCCAGCAGCTCTCCGGGACAAAGAGAGACCCAGTACTTC.

This chain uses TRBV25-1 with TRBJ1-6; no definite D call. This CDR3 contains 12 residues. V was clipped by 1 base and J by 10 bases, with 5 bases between them. Germline-derived CDR1 and CDR2 are MGHDK and SYGVNS. The CDR3 nucleotides are TGTGCCAGCAGTGAATCCTTGTCACCCCTCCACTTT. Translated: CASSESLSPLHF.

The chain has TRBV7-9 and TRBJ1-5, with no clear D. The CDR3 runs to 13 residues. V was cut by 2 bases and J by 3 bases, with 5 bases left in between. From germline, CDR1 is SEHNR and CDR2 FQNEAQ (reference sequence). The CDR3 loop is CASSLSLNQPQHF. The CDR3 region has the DNA TGTGCCAGCAGCTTATCCCTCAATCAGCCCCAGCATTTT.

CDR3 residues: CASSPMGGVSYEQYF. The CDR3 DNA is TGTGCCAGCAGCCCTATGGGGGGGGTCTCCTACGAGCAGTACTTC. The chain recombines TRBV7-8 with TRBJ2-7; 7 positions match TRBD2. V trimming: 5 bases; J trimming: 0 bases; junction bases outside the gene matches: 7. The CDR3 totals 15 residues. CDR1 SGHVS and CDR2 FQNEAQ come from the germline V gene.

This chain links TRBV3-1 (or the pseudogene TRBV3-2) with TRBJ2-2; the D gene is possibly TRBD1 (6 bases). Germline V gene data show CDR1 as LGHDT and CDR2 as YNNKEL (reference sequence). CDR3 length: 17 amino acids. Trimming left V 1 base short and J 0 bases short, with 12 bases between. CDR3 DNA sequence: TGTGCCAGCAGCCAAGTGGGGGCGGCTTCGAACACCGGGGAGCTGTTTTTT. Translating gives CASSQVGAASNTGELFF.

The chain is built from TRBV12-3 or TRBV12-4 and TRBJ1-2; TRBD1 matches at 7 bases. V lost 7 bases, J lost 2 bases, and 1 base stayed unmatched. The CDR3 runs 12 residues. The CDR3 DNA sequence: TGTGCCAGCAAGACAGGGAACTATGGCTACACCTTC. This gives the protein CASKTGNYGYTF.

This clone was counted once. The rearrangement uses TRBV6-5 and TRBJ2-1, with a tentative D call TRBD2 (5 bases). Germline V gene sequence: CDR1 MNHEY, CDR2 SVGAGI. The length of the CDR3 is 14 residues. Deletions cut 0 bases from V and 9 bases from J, with 12 bases between. The DNA for the CDR3 is TGTGCCAGCAGTTACTCGTTTCGTGGAGGTGAGCAGTTCTTC. Translated: CASSYSFRGGEQFF.

V gene TRBV7-2 combines with J gene TRBJ2-1, with 8 bases matching TRBD2. J was trimmed by 15 bases and V by 2 bases; bases with no gene match: 6. Germline V gene data show CDR1 as SGHTA and CDR2 as FQGNSA. CDR3 size: 12 residues. The CDR3 spells CASSLISGTPFF. The CDR3 nucleotides read TGTGCCAGCAGCTTAATTAGCGGGACCCCGTTCTTC. Supplemented by reference TRBV7-2 and TRBJ2-1, the full variable domain reads GAGVSQSPSNKVTEKGKDVELRCDPISGHTALYWYRQSLGQGLEFLIYFQGNSAPDKSGLPSDRFSAERTGGSVSTLTIQRTQQEDSAVYLCASSLISGTPFFGPGTRLTVL.

The rearrangement uses TRBV5-4 and TRBJ2-2, with 7 bases lining up with TRBD1. The length of the CDR3 is 15 residues. V was clipped by 4 bases and J by 1 base; unmatched bases: 4. CDR1 and CDR2 from the germline V gene are SGHNT and YYREEE (reference sequence). CDR3 loop: CASSPWTGNTGELFF. For the CDR3, the DNA is TGTGCCAGCAGCCCTTGGACAGGGAACACCGGGGAGCTGTTTTTT. The complete variable domain, with remaining parts taken from reference TRBV5-4 and TRBJ2-2, reads ETGVTQSPTHLIKTRGQQVTLRCSSQSGHNTVSWYQQALGQGPQFIFQYYREEENGRGNFPPRFSGLQFPNYSSELNVNALELDDSALYLCASSPWTGNTGELFFGEGSRLTVL.

The chain combines TRBV9 with TRBJ2-5; a possible D gene is TRBD2 (5 bases). V was pared by 0 bases and J by 0 bases, with 9 bases between. Germline assignment: CDR1 SGDLS and CDR2 YYNGEE. There are 15 residues in the CDR3. The CDR3: CASSVAGMYQETQYF. The CDR3 DNA follows: TGTGCCAGCAGCGTAGCGGGAATGTACCAAGAGACCCAGTACTTC.